Given below is one T cell receptor beta chain in context. The table came from immunoSEQ multiplex PCR; TCRdb's copy has only in-frame clones and leaves some out. Among around 45,000 clones listed, 91% were seen once. The data stem from a study of T cell changes during pregnancy in multiple sclerosis. The origin of this receptor is a female donor in good health, enrolled as a control in a pregnancy study. Sample: CD4+ T cells from peripheral blood mononuclear cells, taken in the second trimester of pregnancy.

CDR3 residues: CASSLGTGGSYEQYF. The DNA for the CDR3 is TGTGCCAGCAGCCTAGGGACAGGGGGCAGTTACGAGCAGTACTTC. J is TRBJ2-7 and V is TRBV7-8; 12 nucleotides align to TRBD1. J was trimmed by 4 bases and V by 5 bases; bases with no gene match: 6. The germline gives CDR1 SGHVS, CDR2 FQNEAQ. The CDR3 extends over 15 amino acids.